The source of this T cell receptor (beta chain) is a study of tumor and adjacent non-tumor tissue in lung cancer. General observations from the study: Normal lung showed higher cumulative top 100 clone frequency than tumor.

Turning to this clonotype: Its antigen is not identified. One end of the junction is discordant with germline, which a read error may explain.

RNA was extracted from bulk tissue without any cell sorting. Newly diagnosed lung cancer patients had thoracic surgery in China, August–late 2014, without prior chemotherapy. TCRbeta libraries were built with three rounds of nested PCR, modified from ARM-PCR. TCRdb re-called the multiplex PCR reads with MiXCR, one entry per CDR3 protein. The top ten clones hold approximately 18% of a sample with roughly 140,000 distinct CDR3 sequences, around 67% of them seen once. The CDR3 loop spans 12 amino acids. CDR1 SGHAT and CDR2 FQNNGV come from the germline V gene. The sample consisted of lung tumor tissue. The chain joins TRBV11-2 to TRBJ2-1; 7 nucleotides match TRBD2. This sequence originates from a man aged 55 to 70 with small cell lung cancer. The CDR3 DNA reads as TGCGCCAGCAGGAGGGGCGGGGGTGAGCAGTTCTTC. Its protein is CASRRGGGEQFF.